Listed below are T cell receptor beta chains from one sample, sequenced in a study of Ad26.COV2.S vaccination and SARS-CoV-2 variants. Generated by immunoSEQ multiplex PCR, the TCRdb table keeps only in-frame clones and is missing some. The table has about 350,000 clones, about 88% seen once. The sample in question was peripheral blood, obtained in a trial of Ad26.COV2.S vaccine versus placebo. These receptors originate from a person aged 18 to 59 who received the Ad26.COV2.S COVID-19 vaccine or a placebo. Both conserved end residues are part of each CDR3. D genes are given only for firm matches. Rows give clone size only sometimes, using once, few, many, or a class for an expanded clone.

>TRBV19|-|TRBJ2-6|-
CASSPWGVSGANVLTF
TGTGCCAGTAGCCCTTGGGGGGTCTCTGGGGCCAACGTCCTGACTTTC
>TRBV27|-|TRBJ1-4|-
CASSTTGFVGKLFF
TGTGCCAGCAGTACGACGGGATTCGTGGGGAAACTGTTTTTT
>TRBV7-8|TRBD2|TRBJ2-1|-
CASSLDLSGGWNEQFF
TGTGCCAGCAGCTTAGACCTTAGCGGGGGGTGGAATGAGCAGTTCTTC
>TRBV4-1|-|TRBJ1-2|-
CASSTRTREAGRHGYTF
TGCGCCAGCAGCACGCGCACTAGGGAGGCAGGACGGCATGGCTACACCTTC
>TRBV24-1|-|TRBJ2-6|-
CATSDLPGGASGANVLTF
TGTGCCACCAGTGATTTGCCAGGTGGTGCCTCTGGGGCCAACGTCCTGACTTTC
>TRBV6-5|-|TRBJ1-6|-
CASSYSIARDNSPLHF
TGTGCCAGCAGTTACTCGATAGCCAGGGATAATTCACCCCTCCACTTT
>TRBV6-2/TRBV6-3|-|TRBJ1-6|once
CASSHETGSYNSPLHF
TGTGCCAGCAGCCATGAAACCGGCTCCTATAATTCACCCCTCCACTTT
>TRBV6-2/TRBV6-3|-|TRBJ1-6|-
CASSPEGQVSPLHF
TGTGCCAGCAGTCCCGAGGGACAAGTTTCACCCCTCCACTTT
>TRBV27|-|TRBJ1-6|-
CASSHELRGGSPLHF
TGTGCCAGCAGCCACGAGCTCAGGGGAGGTTCACCCCTCCACTTT
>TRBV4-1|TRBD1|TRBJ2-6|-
CASSQDRRQGRSGANVLTF
TGCGCCAGCAGCCAAGATAGGAGACAGGGGAGGTCTGGGGCCAACGTCCTGACTTTC
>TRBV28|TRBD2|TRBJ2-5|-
CASSLKVAGGEKTQYF
TGTGCCAGCAGTTTAAAGGTAGCGGGGGGAGAAAAGACCCAGTACTTC
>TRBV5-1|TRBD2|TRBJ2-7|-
CASSLEPSGLGEQYF
TGCGCCAGCAGCTTGGAGCCTAGCGGGCTCGGGGAGCAGTACTTC
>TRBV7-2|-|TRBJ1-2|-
CASTALGYGYTF
TGTGCCAGCACTGCGCTCGGCTATGGCTACACCTTC
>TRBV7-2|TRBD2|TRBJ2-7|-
CASTPGPLAGPYEQYF
TGTGCCAGCACCCCCGGACCACTAGCGGGACCCTACGAGCAGTACTTC
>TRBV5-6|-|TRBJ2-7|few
CASSPGLHRSSYEQYF
TGTGCCAGCAGCCCGGGACTTCACCGAAGCTCCTACGAGCAGTACTTC
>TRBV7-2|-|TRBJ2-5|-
CASSLVRDSVGTQYF
TGTGCCAGCAGCTTAGTTAGGGACTCGGTGGGGACCCAGTACTTC
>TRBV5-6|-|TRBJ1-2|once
CASSLKYYGYTF
TGTGCCAGCAGCCTAAAATACTATGGCTACACCTTC
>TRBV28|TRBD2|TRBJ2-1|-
CASSSGGPYNEQFF
TGTGCCAGCAGTTCGGGAGGGCCCTACAATGAGCAGTTCTTC
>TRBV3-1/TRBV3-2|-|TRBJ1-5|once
CASSQSRGTNQPQHF
TGTGCCAGCAGCCAAAGCAGGGGCACCAATCAGCCCCAGCATTTT
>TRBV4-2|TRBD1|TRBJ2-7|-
CASSAPGQGVYEQYF
TGTGCCAGCAGCGCCCCGGGACAGGGGGTCTACGAGCAGTACTTC
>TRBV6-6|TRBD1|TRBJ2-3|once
CASSYGQGVDTQYF
TGTGCCAGCAGTTACGGGCAGGGGGTAGATACGCAGTATTTT
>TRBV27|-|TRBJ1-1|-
CASSLGGTGNTEAFF
TGTGCCAGCAGTTTGGGGGGTACTGGGAACACTGAAGCTTTCTTT
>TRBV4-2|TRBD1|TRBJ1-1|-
CASGGQGRTEAFF
TGTGCCAGCGGGGGACAGGGGCGGACTGAAGCTTTCTTT
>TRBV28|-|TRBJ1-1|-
CASSVTGNSFAEAFF
TGTGCCAGCAGTGTAACTGGGAATTCATTTGCTGAAGCTTTCTTT
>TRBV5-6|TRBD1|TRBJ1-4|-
CASSSTGGEEKLFF
TGTGCCAGCAGCTCGACAGGGGGTGAAGAAAAACTGTTTTTT
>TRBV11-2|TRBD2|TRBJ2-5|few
CASSLAPGTSGSQETQYF
TGTGCCAGCAGCTTAGCCCCGGGGACTAGCGGGAGCCAAGAGACCCAGTACTTC
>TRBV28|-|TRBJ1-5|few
CASSSGPSLDQPQHF
TGTGCCAGCAGCTCCGGGCCTTCTTTGGATCAGCCCCAGCATTTT
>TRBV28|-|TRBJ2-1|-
CASSGLPLYSSYNEQFF
TGTGCCAGCAGTGGCCTCCCTCTCTATAGCTCCTACAATGAGCAGTTCTTC
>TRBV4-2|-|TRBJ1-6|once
CASSRPERDSPLHF
TGTGCCAGCAGCCGTCCCGAAAGGGATTCACCCCTCCACTTT
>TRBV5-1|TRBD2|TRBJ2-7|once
CASSLDAGGFYEQYF
TGCGCCAGCAGCTTGGATGCGGGAGGTTTCTACGAGCAGTACTTC
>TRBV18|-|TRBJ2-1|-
CASSQQNYNEQFF
TGTGCCAGCTCACAACAGAACTACAATGAGCAGTTCTTC
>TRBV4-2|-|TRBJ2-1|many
CASSQQTGSSYNEQFF
TGTGCCAGCAGCCAACAAACGGGTAGCTCCTACAATGAGCAGTTCTTC